A selection of T cell receptor beta chains follows, all from one sample in a study of CD8+ T cells in alopecia areata. Profiled with immunoSEQ multiplex PCR; TCRdb holds only in-frame clones, not every one. In the table there are 95,000 to 100,000 clones, under 70% of which are singletons. The sequencing used CD8+ T cells sorted from blood, collected at week 4, from a patient treated with tofacitinib. These receptors came from a human donor with alopecia areata. CDR3s include the opening cysteine and the closing phenylalanine or tryptophan. The D gene is left open where the match is weak. Clone size is not always given. Where it is, it says once, few, many or a class for expanded clones.

CDR3nt: TGTGCCAGCAGGCAGGGCGCTAATGGCTACACCTTC
CDR3aa: CASRQGANGYTF
d_gene: NA
j_gene: TRBJ1-2
v_gene: TRBV6-5
abundance: few

CDR3nt: TGTGCCATCCCCGGCAGGAGCCCAGATACGCAGTATTTT
CDR3aa: CAIPGRSPDTQYF
d_gene: NA
j_gene: TRBJ2-3
v_gene: TRBV5-4
abundance: few

CDR3nt: TGTGCCAGCAGTTTCCTGGGACAGGTTCACGAGCAGTACTTC
CDR3aa: CASSFLGQVHEQYF
d_gene: TRBD1
j_gene: TRBJ2-7
v_gene: TRBV27
abundance: NA

CDR3nt: TGTGCCAGCAAGGGGACAGATACTTACTACGAGCAGTACTTC
CDR3aa: CASKGTDTYYEQYF
d_gene: TRBD1
j_gene: TRBJ2-7
v_gene: TRBV2
abundance: NA

CDR3nt: TGCGCCAGCAGTTATCGACTAGATGGTCATGAGCAGTTCTTC
CDR3aa: CASSYRLDGHEQFF
d_gene: NA
j_gene: TRBJ2-1
v_gene: TRBV5-1
abundance: NA

CDR3nt: TGTGCCAGCAGCTCGACTAGCGGGAACTACGAGCAGTACTTC
CDR3aa: CASSSTSGNYEQYF
d_gene: TRBD2
j_gene: TRBJ2-7
v_gene: TRBV7-2
abundance: NA

CDR3nt: TGCGCCAGCAGTCTTACAGAGAACACCGGGGAGCTGTTTTTT
CDR3aa: CASSLTENTGELFF
d_gene: NA
j_gene: TRBJ2-2
v_gene: TRBV4-1
abundance: NA

CDR3nt: TGCGCCAGCAGCCAAGAACCCATCGGGGGTCCCTCCTACGAGCAGTACTTC
CDR3aa: CASSQEPIGGPSYEQYF
d_gene: NA
j_gene: TRBJ2-7
v_gene: TRBV4-1
abundance: NA

CDR3nt: TGTGCCAGCAGTTTATTTAACAATCAGCCCCAGCATTTT
CDR3aa: CASSLFNNQPQHF
d_gene: NA
j_gene: TRBJ1-5
v_gene: TRBV27
abundance: once

CDR3nt: TGCGCCAGCAGCCCACCTCCGGGACAGGGGATGAAAGAGACCCAGTACTTC
CDR3aa: CASSPPPGQGMKETQYF
d_gene: TRBD1
j_gene: TRBJ2-5
v_gene: TRBV4-1
abundance: once

CDR3nt: TGTGCCAGTAGTATGACCGGGGAGCTGTTTTTT
CDR3aa: CASSMTGELFF
d_gene: NA
j_gene: TRBJ2-2
v_gene: TRBV19
abundance: NA

CDR3nt: TGTGCCAGCAGTCAGCAAATGTCTTCCTACGAGCAGTACTTC
CDR3aa: CASSQQMSSYEQYF
d_gene: NA
j_gene: TRBJ2-7
v_gene: TRBV27
abundance: NA

CDR3nt: TGTGCCAGCAGTTTATCGATGGGCCTAGCGGGCTACGAGCAGTACTTC
CDR3aa: CASSLSMGLAGYEQYF
d_gene: TRBD2
j_gene: TRBJ2-7
v_gene: TRBV27
abundance: few

CDR3nt: TGCAGCGTCACGGAGACTGAAGCTTTCTTT
CDR3aa: CSVTETEAFF
d_gene: NA
j_gene: TRBJ1-1
v_gene: TRBV29-1
abundance: NA

CDR3nt: TGTGCCAGCAGCGGACAGGAAGAGACCCAGTACTTC
CDR3aa: CASSGQEETQYF
d_gene: TRBD1
j_gene: TRBJ2-5
v_gene: TRBV13
abundance: once

CDR3nt: TGTGCCAGCAGCTCCCTGGGAACCTACGAGCAGTACTTC
CDR3aa: CASSSLGTYEQYF
d_gene: NA
j_gene: TRBJ2-7
v_gene: TRBV7-9
abundance: NA

CDR3nt: TGTGCCAGCAGTCAGGACTCCCCAAACACGGATACGCAGTATTTT
CDR3aa: CASSQDSPNTDTQYF
d_gene: NA
j_gene: TRBJ2-3
v_gene: TRBV28
abundance: few

CDR3nt: TGTGCCAGCAGGGGGACCTCCTACGAGCAGTACTTC
CDR3aa: CASRGTSYEQYF
d_gene: NA
j_gene: TRBJ2-7
v_gene: TRBV7-9
abundance: NA

CDR3nt: TGTGCCAGCAGCTCGAGCGGGGTTTACGCCTACGAGCAGTACTTC
CDR3aa: CASSSSGVYAYEQYF
d_gene: TRBD2
j_gene: TRBJ2-7
v_gene: TRBV7-2
abundance: NA

CDR3nt: TGTGCCAGCAGCCCAAGACCGGGACCATATGAGCAGTTCTTC
CDR3aa: CASSPRPGPYEQFF
d_gene: NA
j_gene: TRBJ2-1
v_gene: TRBV5-4
abundance: NA

CDR3nt: TGTGCCAGCAGCTTGATTCGAACCTCCGGCGATGAGCAGTTCTTC
CDR3aa: CASSLIRTSGDEQFF
d_gene: NA
j_gene: TRBJ2-1
v_gene: TRBV7-9
abundance: NA

CDR3nt: TGCAGCGTCTGGGGGGGCATCTCCTACGAGCAGTACTTC
CDR3aa: CSVWGGISYEQYF
d_gene: NA
j_gene: TRBJ2-7
v_gene: TRBV29-1
abundance: NA

CDR3nt: TGTGCCAGCGAAGACAGAAGACTAGTCTACGAGCAGTACTTC
CDR3aa: CASEDRRLVYEQYF
d_gene: NA
j_gene: TRBJ2-7
v_gene: TRBV6-5
abundance: NA

CDR3nt: TGTGCCAGCGGGGATTCGACTAGCGCGCAAGAGACCCAGTACTTC
CDR3aa: CASGDSTSAQETQYF
d_gene: TRBD2
j_gene: TRBJ2-5
v_gene: TRBV5-5
abundance: NA

CDR3nt: TGTGCCAGCAGCCCCAAAAGGGGGTTCTACGAGCAGTACTTC
CDR3aa: CASSPKRGFYEQYF
d_gene: NA
j_gene: TRBJ2-7
v_gene: TRBV7-9
abundance: NA

CDR3nt: TGTGCCAGCAGGGTCGGGGTCTCGCGTAATTCACCCCTCCACTTT
CDR3aa: CASRVGVSRNSPLHF
d_gene: NA
j_gene: TRBJ1-6
v_gene: TRBV2
abundance: NA

CDR3nt: TGTGCCAGCATAACGCGGCAGGGGATCAACTATGGCTACACCTTC
CDR3aa: CASITRQGINYGYTF
d_gene: NA
j_gene: TRBJ1-2
v_gene: TRBV2
abundance: NA

CDR3nt: TGCAGCGTTGACCCGGAGGACAGGGTGGAAGAGACCCAGTACTTC
CDR3aa: CSVDPEDRVEETQYF
d_gene: TRBD1
j_gene: TRBJ2-5
v_gene: TRBV29-1
abundance: NA

CDR3nt: TGTGCCAGCAGCCCGCTAAGAACTAGCACAGATACGCAGTATTTT
CDR3aa: CASSPLRTSTDTQYF
d_gene: NA
j_gene: TRBJ2-3
v_gene: TRBV11-2
abundance: NA

CDR3nt: TGTGCCAGCAGTTTGGGGGCAGGCTCCTACGAGCAGTACTTC
CDR3aa: CASSLGAGSYEQYF
d_gene: NA
j_gene: TRBJ2-7
v_gene: TRBV27
abundance: NA

CDR3nt: TGTGCCAGCAGTTCGACAGGTTCCTACGAGCAGTACTTC
CDR3aa: CASSSTGSYEQYF
d_gene: NA
j_gene: TRBJ2-7
v_gene: TRBV27
abundance: NA

CDR3nt: TGTGCCACCAGCCTAGGGGGGGCCTCCTACAATGAGCAGTTCTTC
CDR3aa: CATSLGGASYNEQFF
d_gene: NA
j_gene: TRBJ2-1
v_gene: TRBV15
abundance: NA

CDR3nt: TGTGCCAGCAGCCATAGACTCACAGATACGCAGTATTTT
CDR3aa: CASSHRLTDTQYF
d_gene: NA
j_gene: TRBJ2-3
v_gene: TRBV5-6
abundance: few

CDR3nt: TGTGCCAGCAGCTTAGGAGCTGGACAAATGACTTACGAGCAGTACTTC
CDR3aa: CASSLGAGQMTYEQYF
d_gene: NA
j_gene: TRBJ2-7
v_gene: TRBV7-9
abundance: NA

CDR3nt: TGCGCCAGCAGCCCTGTGACAGGGGGCTCCTACGAGCAGTACTTC
CDR3aa: CASSPVTGGSYEQYF
d_gene: TRBD1
j_gene: TRBJ2-7
v_gene: TRBV7-2
abundance: few

CDR3nt: TGCAGCGTTGAGATGTGGAATGAGCAGTTCTTC
CDR3aa: CSVEMWNEQFF
d_gene: NA
j_gene: TRBJ2-1
v_gene: TRBV29-1
abundance: NA

CDR3nt: TGTGCCAGCAGCGAACGTACAGGGGGACTAAACACCGGGGAGCTGTTTTTT
CDR3aa: CASSERTGGLNTGELFF
d_gene: NA
j_gene: TRBJ2-2
v_gene: TRBV5-4
abundance: NA

CDR3nt: TGTGCCAGCAGCATCCAACCTCCTTCAAGATTCTCTGGAAACACCATATATTTT
CDR3aa: CASSIQPPSRFSGNTIYF
d_gene: NA
j_gene: TRBJ1-3
v_gene: TRBV5-4
abundance: NA

CDR3nt: TGTGCCAGCAGTTTAGCGGGGCCTTCCACAGATACGCAGTATTTT
CDR3aa: CASSLAGPSTDTQYF
d_gene: NA
j_gene: TRBJ2-3
v_gene: TRBV28
abundance: NA

CDR3nt: TGTGCCAGCAGCTTAGCGGTAGCGGGAGTTCGTGAGCAGTTCTTC
CDR3aa: CASSLAVAGVREQFF
d_gene: TRBD2
j_gene: TRBJ2-1
v_gene: TRBV7-2
abundance: few